This T cell receptor (beta chain) came from a study of a mutant IDH1 vaccine in newly diagnosed glioma. On the study more broadly: The sex distribution of treated patients was approximately 62% male and roughly 38% female, with a mean age of approximately 40 years. Most patients had radiochemotherapy with temozolomide before enrollment; others had one alone. Overall study findings and caveats: Overall, about 93% of patients had vaccine-induced immune responses. Top-clonotype changes in peripheral T cells seemed unrelated to pseudoprogression.

Time point of the sample: baseline, week 1 (first vaccination visit). Treatment here: pre-vaccination baseline after standard-of-care therapy. TCRdb keeps only in-frame clones here, not all; method: immunoSEQ multiplex PCR. The repertoire has some 50,000 clones, 86% of them found once; the top ten carry roughly 2.4%. Notes on this clone: Its antigen remains unidentified.

The CDR3 length is 14 residues. With 2 bases clipped from V and 7 bases from J, the junction kept 3 bases outside the gene matches. Germline V gene lookup returns CDR1 MNHEY and CDR2 SVGAGI. The rearrangement joins TRBV6-5 to TRBJ2-1; 9 bases align to TRBD2. Sample: PBMCs, taken from a glioma patient treated with radiotherapy, temozolomide or both. This receptor was obtained from a man in his forties with glioma. As DNA, the CDR3 is TGTGCCAGCAGTTACGGGCGGGAGGGTAATGAGCAGTTCTTC. It specifies CASSYGREGNEQFF.